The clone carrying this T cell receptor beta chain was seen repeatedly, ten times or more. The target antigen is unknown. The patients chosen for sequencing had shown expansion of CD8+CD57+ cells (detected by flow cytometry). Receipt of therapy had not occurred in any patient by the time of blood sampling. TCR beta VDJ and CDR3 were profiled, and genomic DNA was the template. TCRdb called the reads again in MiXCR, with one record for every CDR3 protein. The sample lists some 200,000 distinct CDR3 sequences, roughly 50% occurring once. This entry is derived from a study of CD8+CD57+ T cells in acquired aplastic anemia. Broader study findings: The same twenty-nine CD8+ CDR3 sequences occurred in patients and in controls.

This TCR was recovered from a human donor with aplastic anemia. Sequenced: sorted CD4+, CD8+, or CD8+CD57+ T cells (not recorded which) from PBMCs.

The chain's CDR3 is CASSLRADSYGYTF. CDR3 DNA sequence: TGTGCCAGCAGTTTAAGAGCGGACTCTTATGGCTACACCTTC. This sequence joins TRBV2 and TRBJ1-2, with no clear D. Deletions cut 5 bases from V and 5 bases from J, with 15 bases between. Germline-derived CDR1 and CDR2 are SNHLY and FYNNEI. The CDR3 is made up of 14 amino acids.